The 11 T cell receptor beta chains listed next were all sequenced from one sample in a study of identical twins. TCRdb fed the 5' RACE reads into MiXCR, producing one record per CDR3 protein. The sample includes around 1.7 million distinct CDR3 sequences, 25% to 35% of them seen just once. The sample taken for sequencing was cord blood. The receptors come from a newborn girl in good health.

The chain recombines TRBV28 with TRBJ2-7, with 7 bases aligning to TRBD2. The trim removed 4 bases at V and 1 base at J, leaving 4 bases unmatched. CDR3 size: 14 residues. Germline-derived CDR1 and CDR2 are MDHEN and SYDVKM. This chain's CDR3 is CASSSKRGSYEQYF. The DNA of the CDR3 is TGTGCCAGCAGTTCCAAGCGGGGATCCTACGAGCAGTACTTC. The full variable domain, rest sourced from reference TRBV28 and TRBJ2-7, is DVKVTQSSRYLVKRTGEKVFLECVQDMDHENMFWYRQDPGLGLRLIYFSYDVKMKEKGDIPEGYSVSREKKERFSLILESASTNQTSMYLCASSSKRGSYEQYFGPGTRLTVT.

The chain uses TRBV9 and TRBJ2-1, with D possibly being TRBD2 (5 bases). Trimming removed 0 bases at V and 8 bases at J, with 9 bases between. Per germline, CDR1 SGDLS and CDR2 YYNGEE. The CDR3 spans 13 residues. CDR3 amino acids: CASSVGLADEQFF. The CDR3 nucleotides read TGTGCCAGCAGCGTAGGGCTAGCCGATGAGCAGTTCTTC.

This clonotype was seen a handful of times. CDR3 protein: CSARIPGSSETQYF. The CDR3 DNA follows: TGCAGTGCTAGAATCCCAGGCTCATCGGAGACCCAGTACTTC. This chain connects TRBV20-1 to TRBJ2-5; no clear D. V gave up 2 bases and J gave up 5 bases, with 15 bases separating them. The CDR3 covers 14 residues. The germline V gene encodes CDR1 DFQATT and CDR2 SNEGSKA (reference sequence).

The genes are TRBV29-1 and TRBJ2-4; D not certain. Gene TRBJ2-1 matches the end of the DNA better, so the J call may be wrong. The length of the CDR3 is 12 residues. Looked up from germline, CDR1 is SQVTM and CDR2 is ANQGSEA. The DNA for the CDR3 is TGCAGCGTTGGGGCAGCAAAAGAGACCCAGTTCTTC. It specifies CSVGAAKETQFF.

This clonotype was seen more than once but under ten times. The chain employs TRBV7-2 and TRBJ2-1, with D unclear. Trimming removed 5 bases at V and 0 bases at J, with 14 bases between. CDR1 SGHTA and CDR2 FQGNSA come from the germline V gene. This CDR3 is built from 16 residues. The CDR3 nucleotides read TGTGCCAGCAGCCCAGAGCTGTTCAACTCCTACAATGAGCAGTTCTTC. Translating gives CASSPELFNSYNEQFF.

This clonotype has a handful of counts. The genes are TRBV5-1 and TRBJ2-3; possible D gene TRBD1, 6 bases. Trimming pared 4 bases from V and 2 bases from J, leaving 20 bases between. This CDR3 is built from 17 residues. The germline V gene has CDR1 SGHRS and CDR2 YFSETQ. The CDR3 here is CASSARQGLRFTDTQYF. The DNA of the CDR3 is TGCGCCAGCAGCGCGCGCCAGGGGCTGAGGTTCACAGATACGCAGTATTTT.

V gene TRBV20-1 combines with J gene TRBJ2-1; D not resolved. V lost 5 bases and J 0 bases, leaving 11 bases between the germline ends. The germline V gene encodes CDR1 DFQATT and CDR2 SNEGSKA (reference sequence). This CDR3 contains 14 residues. The CDR3 sequence is CSADEASSYNEQFF. CDR3 coding DNA: TGCAGTGCTGATGAAGCGAGCTCCTACAATGAGCAGTTCTTC.

The genes are TRBV2 and TRBJ2-7, with D unclear. CDR3 length: 16 amino acids. The germline CDR1 and CDR2 sequences are SNHLY and FYNNEI. V was cut by 1 base and J by 7 bases, with 20 bases left in between. The CDR3 coding sequence is TGTGCCAGCAGTGAAGGGGCAAGCCCCCCCCGTGGTGAGCAGTACTTC. Amino acid sequence: CASSEGASPPRGEQYF.

This rearrangement joins TRBV7-6 to TRBJ1-1; maybe TRBD1 (5 bases). Germline-derived CDR1 and CDR2 are SGHVS and FNYEAQ. Trimming removed 2 bases from V and 8 bases from J, with 12 bases in between. The CDR3 spans 13 residues. The CDR3 is CASSLSREGEAFF. The CDR3 bases are TGTGCCAGCAGCTTATCCAGGGAAGGCGAAGCTTTCTTT. The full variable domain, with the rest looked up from reference TRBV7-6 and TRBJ1-1, is GAGVSQSPRYKVTKRGQDVALRCDPISGHVSLYWYRQALGQGPEFLTYFNYEAQQDKSGLPNDRFSAERPEGSISTLTIQRTEQRDSAMYRCASSLSREGEAFFGQGTRLTVV.

This chain joins TRBV2 and TRBJ2-7; TRBD2 matches at 11 bases. CDR1 and CDR2 from the germline V gene are SNHLY and FYNNEI. J gave up 0 bases and V 6 bases, and 7 bases lay outside the gene matches. This CDR3 has 16 residues. CDR3 sequence reads: CASRLAGGPLSYEQYF. The DNA of the CDR3 is TGTGCCAGCAGGCTAGCGGGAGGCCCTCTCTCCTACGAGCAGTACTTC.

This chain joins TRBV2 and TRBJ1-1; 8 bases line up with TRBD1. Germline assignment: CDR1 SNHLY and CDR2 FYNNEI. The CDR3 totals 16 residues. Trimming took 6 bases from V and 1 from J; bases not matched to a gene: 10. CDR3 bases: TGTGCCAGCAGGTACCGCGCGACAGGGGCGAACACTGAAGCTTTCTTT. Translation gives CASRYRATGANTEAFF.